The 16 T cell receptor beta chains reported below all come from one sample, sequenced in a study of glioma-infiltrating T cells after dendritic cell vaccination. Time point here: after dendritic cell vaccination, including at tumor progression/relapse. Assay used: immunoSEQ multiplex PCR; TCRdb lists only in-frame clones, some missing. Among approximately 50,000 clones listed, 70% to 90% were seen once. This specimen was blood, taken after dendritic cell vaccination. The source is a human donor with glioblastoma.

The V call is TRBV29-1, the J call TRBJ2-7; a possible D gene is TRBD1 (6 bases). Germline loops: CDR1 SQVTM, CDR2 ANQGSEA. The V gene lost 2 bases and the J gene lost 4 bases, with 12 bases spanning the gap. The length of the CDR3 is 13 residues. The CDR3 sequence: CSVEFLDRYEQYF. The CDR3 DNA follows: TGCAGCGTTGAATTTTTAGACAGGTACGAGCAGTACTTC.

The V gene is TRBV4-2, the J gene TRBJ2-3; perhaps TRBD2 as D (5 bases). Between the trimmed V and J ends, which lost 2 bases and 0 bases, there was a span of 15 bases. Germline lookup yields CDR1 LGHNA and CDR2 YNFKEQ. The CDR3 is 17 residues long. This chain's CDR3 is CASSQLPSRTSTDTQYF. In nucleotides, the CDR3 is TGTGCCAGCAGCCAATTACCTAGCAGAACTAGCACAGATACGCAGTATTTT.

The chain couples TRBV15 to TRBJ2-3; weak D call: TRBD1 (5 bases). Germline-derived CDR1 and CDR2 are LNHNV and YYDKDF (reference sequence). The CDR3 has 13 amino acids. Trimming removed 0 bases at V and 4 bases at J, with 5 bases between. The CDR3 protein is CATSRDRADTQYF. CDR3 DNA sequence: TGTGCCACCAGCAGAGACAGGGCAGATACGCAGTATTTT.

The rearrangement joins TRBV7-9 to TRBJ1-2; 8 bases fit TRBD1. CDR3 length equals 16 residues. Germline CDR1 reads SEHNR; CDR2 reads FQNEAQ (reference sequence). J lost 6 bases, V lost 2 bases, and 11 bases had no gene match. CDR3 coding DNA: TGTGCCAGCAGCTTATTGGACCCGGACAGGGTTGATGGCTACACCTTC. Translating it yields CASSLLDPDRVDGYTF.

The chain carries TRBV6-1 and TRBJ2-7; D is ambiguous. V was cut by 4 bases and J by 1 base, with 11 bases left in between. From germline, CDR1 is MNHNS and CDR2 SASEGT. The CDR3 runs to 14 residues. The CDR3 nucleotides are TGTGCCAGCAGTGCGCGAACGGTATCCTACGAGCAGTACTTC. Translating gives CASSARTVSYEQYF.

J is TRBJ1-4 and V is TRBV11-3; 7 nucleotides agree with TRBD1. Germline V gene data show CDR1 as SGHNT and CDR2 as YENEEA. The J segment lost 6 bases and the V segment lost 5 bases, leaving 12 bases of the junction unmatched. The CDR3 contains 16 residues. In DNA form, the CDR3 reads TGTGCCAGCAGCCCCGGACGAGGGGGCATGGATGAAAAACTGTTTTTT. Protein product: CASSPGRGGMDEKLFF.

In this sample, this clone turned up once. The chain has TRBV13 and TRBJ2-3; 10 bases map to TRBD2. CDR1 and CDR2 (germline): PRHDT, FYEKMQ (reference sequence). V lost 0 bases and J lost 3; bases outside the gene matches: 0. The CDR3 has 15 amino acids. Here the CDR3 DNA reads TGTGCCAGCAGCTTAGGGGGACTAGCGACAGATACGCAGTATTTT. Translated: CASSLGGLATDTQYF.

The rearrangement uses TRBV9 and TRBJ2-1, with 9 positions matching TRBD2. Germline CDR1 SGDLS, CDR2 YYNGEE. The CDR3 is 16 amino acids. Trimming at V came to 0 bases and at J to 4 bases, leaving 5 bases not matched to a gene. The DNA of the CDR3 is TGTGCCAGCAGCGTAGGCTCTAGCGGGATGTACAATGAGCAGTTCTTC. Encoded protein: CASSVGSSGMYNEQFF. The full variable domain, its missing parts supplied by reference TRBV9 and TRBJ2-1, is DSGVTQTPKHLITATGQRVTLRCSPRSGDLSVYWYQQSLDQGLQFLIQYYNGEERAKGNILERFSAQQFPDLHSELNLSSLELGDSALYFCASSVGSSGMYNEQFFGPGTRLTVL.

The V call is TRBV30, the J call TRBJ2-7; TRBD1 is a possible D gene (6 bases). With 3 bases removed from V and 1 base from J, the gap between germline ends came to 13 bases. The germline V gene encodes CDR1 GTSNPN and CDR2 SVGIG (reference sequence). The length of the CDR3 is 14 residues. CDR3 nucleotide sequence: TGTGCCTGGAGGTCCGGGACATTATCCTACGAGCAGTACTTC. Translated: CAWRSGTLSYEQYF.

J is TRBJ1-2 and V is TRBV7-2; 8 bases match TRBD1. The V segment lost 5 bases and the J segment 4 bases; nucleotides outside the gene matches: 9. The CDR3 contains 15 residues. In germline, CDR1 is SGHTA, CDR2 FQGNSA. The CDR3 DNA reads as TGTGCCAGCAGCGCCGGGACAGGCCCGACCTATGGCTACACCTTC. It encodes CASSAGTGPTYGYTF.

The rearrangement joins TRBV6-5 to TRBJ2-5; weak D call: TRBD1 (5 bases). The germline V gene has CDR1 MNHEY and CDR2 SVGAGI. This CDR3 has 15 residues. V lost 2 bases to trimming and J lost 3 bases, with 13 bases between them. The CDR3 sequence is CASSYRTRTKETQYF. CDR3 nucleotide sequence: TGTGCCAGCAGTTACCGGACAAGAACTAAAGAGACCCAGTACTTC.

This chain links TRBV4-1 with TRBJ2-2; D remains ambiguous. Trimming cost V 1 base and J 0 bases, with 6 bases left between them. CDR1 is MGHRA, CDR2 YSYEKL, per germline. The CDR3 is 15 residues long. CDR3 protein: CASSQGSANTGELFF. CDR3 bases: TGCGCCAGCAGCCAAGGATCGGCGAACACCGGGGAGCTGTTTTTT.

The chain uses TRBV7-3 and TRBJ2-1, with 8 bases that match TRBD2. The length of the CDR3 is 16 residues. The junction had 11 bases not matched to a gene; V was cut back by 4 bases and J by 6 bases. Germline assignment: CDR1 SGHTA and CDR2 FQGTGA. CDR3 residues: CASSSRGGLGSNEQFF. The CDR3 coding sequence is TGTGCCAGCAGCTCCCGGGGGGGACTAGGATCCAATGAGCAGTTCTTC.

The V and J genes are TRBV29-1 and TRBJ1-6; 9 positions match TRBD1. The CDR3 spans 14 residues. Losses at the gene ends were 4 bases for V and 6 bases for J; bases not matched to a gene: 4. Germline V lookup: CDR1 SQVTM, CDR2 ANQGSEA. In nucleotides, the CDR3 is TGCAGCGTTGGACAGGGGGGACCTAATTCACCCCTCCACTTT. It is translated as CSVGQGGPNSPLHF.

V is TRBV1 and J is TRBJ2-3; TRBD2 is taken as the D call from the table, unchecked against the DNA. TRBV1 is given as a pseudogene. The CDR3 has 19 residues. CDR3 amino acids: CTSSQIGGQKSGGLDTQYF. CDR3 bases: TGCACCAGCAGCCAAATTGGGGGCCAGAAGAGCGGGGGGCTGGATACGCAGTATTTT.

The genes are TRBV9 and TRBJ2-1, with a tentative D call TRBD1 (6 bases). Germline V gene data show CDR1 as SGDLS and CDR2 as YYNGEE. V lost 6 bases and J 0 bases, leaving 16 bases between the germline ends. This CDR3 region has 16 residues. The CDR3, as DNA: TGTGCCAGCAACGATCGACAGGCGAGCTCCTACAATGAGCAGTTCTTC. Its protein is CASNDRQASSYNEQFF.